Shown below are 20 T cell receptor beta chains from a single sample sequenced in a study of cytomegalovirus exposure and HLA in healthy donors. The PCR made use of 60 Vbeta and 13 Jbeta primers. TCRdb's table, derived via immunoSEQ multiplex PCR, lists solely in-frame clones and lacks some. The sample includes over 60,000 clones. Sequenced: PBMCs. The receptors here all came from a female donor in good health and CMV-seropositive.

This rearrangement joins TRBV5-1 to TRBJ1-2; 7 bases match TRBD1. V gave up 0 bases and J gave up 2 bases; unmatched junction bases: 16. The CDR3 covers 19 residues. Germline CDR1 SGHRS, CDR2 YFSETQ. The CDR3 DNA follows: TGCGCCAGCAGCTTGGGCCACCGGGACAGTCTCAGATTCAACTATGGCTACACCTTC. Amino acid sequence: CASSLGHRDSLRFNYGYTF.

The chain recombines TRBV7-8 with TRBJ1-1; TRBD1 matches at 7 bases. This CDR3 contains 14 residues. Unmatched junction bases numbered 2, after V lost 3 bases and J lost 1 base. Looked up from germline, CDR1 is SGHVS and CDR2 is FQNEAQ. DNA for the CDR3: TGTGCCAGCAGCTTTCGGACAGGGAACACTGAAGCTTTCTTT. It specifies CASSFRTGNTEAFF.

This rearrangement joins TRBV19 to TRBJ1-1; the match to TRBD1 covers 9 bases. This CDR3 is 17 amino acids long. Germline V gene lookup returns CDR1 LNHDA and CDR2 SQIVND (reference sequence). Losses at the gene ends were 0 bases for V and 1 base for J; bases not matched to a gene: 6. CDR3 residues: CASSIDWGQGENTEAFF. The CDR3 region has the DNA TGTGCCAGTAGTATAGATTGGGGACAGGGCGAGAACACTGAAGCTTTCTTT.

The V call is TRBV7-9, the J call TRBJ1-2; TRBD1 might be the D (6 bases). The CDR3 is 12 amino acids. CDR1 is SEHNR and CDR2 is FQNEAQ in the germline V gene (reference sequence). V gave up 10 bases and J gave up 6 bases, with 15 bases separating them. CDR3 nucleotides: TGTGCCACCACAGGGTCCGGGGATGGCTACACCTTC. This encodes CATTGSGDGYTF.

The V gene is TRBV7-2, the J gene TRBJ2-5; D is possibly TRBD2 (6 bases). The CDR3 runs 14 residues. Per the germline V gene, CDR1 is SGHTA and CDR2 is FQGNSA. With 5 bases removed from V and 6 bases from J, the gap between germline ends came to 16 bases. CDR3 residues: CASSALWGVKTQYF. In nucleotides, the CDR3 is TGTGCCAGCAGCGCACTGTGGGGGGTGAAGACCCAGTACTTC.

The rearrangement joins TRBV21-1 to TRBJ2-5; the table calls TRBD1, which could not be checked here. TRBV21-1 counts as a pseudogene. The CDR3 is 14 amino acids. The CDR3: CASSAPGQQETQYF. The CDR3 DNA is TGTGCCAGCAGCGCACCGGGACAGCAAGAGACCCAGTACTTC.

This chain uses TRBV28 with TRBJ1-5; D possibly corresponds to TRBD1 (5 bases). Trimming took 5 bases from V and 6 from J, leaving 17 bases between them. There are 15 residues in the CDR3. Germline V gene lookup returns CDR1 MDHEN and CDR2 SYDVKM. CDR3 coding DNA: TGTGCCAGCAGTCCCCTCGGAGGGGTAGGTCAGCCCCAGCATTTT. Translation: CASSPLGGVGQPQHF.

The chain carries TRBV2 and TRBJ1-2; perhaps TRBD1 as D (5 bases). V was trimmed by 7 bases and J by 4 bases, leaving 13 bases between them. This CDR3 region has 13 residues. CDR1 and CDR2 from the germline V gene are SNHLY and FYNNEI. CDR3 sequence: CASTNLRGYGYTF. CDR3 coding DNA: TGTGCCAGCACTAACCTAAGGGGCTATGGCTACACCTTC. Based on the CDR3 plus reference TRBV2 and TRBJ1-2, the full variable domain is EPEVTQTPSHQVTQMGQEVILRCVPISNHLYFYWYRQILGQKVEFLVSFYNNEISEKSEIFDDQFSVERPDGSNFTLKIRSTKLEDSAMYFCASTNLRGYGYTFGSGTRLTVV.

The chain uses TRBV28 and TRBJ2-5; a weak D match, TRBD1 (5 bases). The CDR3 contains 14 residues. Germline lookup yields CDR1 MDHEN and CDR2 SYDVKM. Trimming removed 5 bases at V and 7 bases at J, with 17 bases between. The CDR3 coding sequence is TGTGCCAGCAGTGCCCGACAGCGCGAAGGGACCCAGTACTTC. Amino acids: CASSARQREGTQYF.

This chain uses TRBV11-2 with TRBJ2-7, with 9 bases that match TRBD1. The length of the CDR3 is 14 residues. The junction had 6 bases not matched to a gene; V was cut back by 5 bases and J by 4 bases. Germline V gene lookup returns CDR1 SGHAT and CDR2 FQNNGV. The CDR3 sequence is CASSPRQGVYEQYF. The CDR3 nucleotides read TGTGCCAGCAGCCCGCGACAGGGGGTTTACGAGCAGTACTTC.

This chain connects TRBV7-3 to TRBJ2-1; perhaps TRBD1 as D (5 bases). This CDR3 spans 15 amino acids. Germline V gives CDR1 SGHTA, CDR2 FQGTGA. V was clipped by 2 bases and J by 7 bases, with 15 bases between them. Here the CDR3 DNA reads TGTGCCAGCAGCTTATGGCAAGGGGCAGCTAATGAGCAGTTCTTC. Its translation: CASSLWQGAANEQFF.

The chain joins TRBV19 to TRBJ2-3; 8 positions agree with TRBD1. The CDR3 is 14 residues long. Germline V lookup: CDR1 LNHDA, CDR2 SQIVND (reference sequence). After removal of 5 bases from V and 6 bases from J, the junction contained 7 bases not matched to a gene. CDR3 sequence (DNA): TGTGCCAGTAGTCCCGGACAGGGTTTGGATACGCAGTATTTT. Translation gives CASSPGQGLDTQYF.

The chain has TRBV11-2 and TRBJ2-1, with 12 bases that match TRBD2. Germline lookup yields CDR1 SGHAT and CDR2 FQNNGV. The junction had 6 bases not matched to a gene; V was cut back by 3 bases and J by 0 bases. There are 18 residues in the CDR3. The CDR3 DNA follows: TGTGCCAGCAGCTTCAGGACTAGCGGGATGGGCTCCTACAATGAGCAGTTCTTC. It is translated as CASSFRTSGMGSYNEQFF.

Worth noting for this clone: One end of the junction is discordant with germline, which a read error may explain. This chain joins TRBV7-7 and TRBJ2-5; 10 bases align to TRBD2. This CDR3 comprises 13 residues. The germline V gene has CDR1 SSHAT and CDR2 FNYEAQ (reference sequence). The CDR3 nucleotides read TGTGCTAGCAGCTTCCGACTAGCGGGGACCCAGTACTTC. This codes for CASSFRLAGTQYF.

The genes are TRBV19 and TRBJ2-1; D possibly corresponds to TRBD2 (6 bases). The V gene lost 4 bases and the J gene lost 7 bases, with 17 bases spanning the gap. Germline CDR1 reads LNHDA; CDR2 reads SQIVND (reference sequence). The CDR3 consists of 15 residues. CDR3 in amino acids: CASSSSGVVGNEQFF. The DNA for the CDR3 is TGTGCCAGTAGTAGTTCGGGAGTGGTTGGGAATGAGCAGTTCTTC.

This chain uses TRBV5-1 with TRBJ2-1; perhaps TRBD2 as D (6 bases). From germline, CDR1 is SGHRS and CDR2 YFSETQ. This CDR3 has 13 residues. V was clipped by 0 bases and J by 9 bases, with 10 bases between them. The CDR3 loop reads CASSLGKGGEQFF. The CDR3 DNA reads as TGCGCCAGCAGCTTGGGGAAGGGAGGTGAGCAGTTCTTC.

The chain recombines TRBV9 with TRBJ2-1; 7 nucleotides line up with TRBD2. Germline V gene lookup returns CDR1 SGDLS and CDR2 YYNGEE. With 4 bases clipped from V and 1 base from J, the junction kept 5 bases outside the gene matches. The CDR3 covers 15 residues. The CDR3 DNA follows: TGTGCCAGCAGCCCTGGGGAGGGTTCCTACAATGAGCAGTTCTTC. Translated, it gives CASSPGEGSYNEQFF.

This chain uses TRBV6-5 with TRBJ1-5; 8 nucleotides align to TRBD1. CDR3 length equals 14 residues. Trimming removed 4 bases from V and 3 bases from J; junction bases left unmatched: 2. Germline V lookup: CDR1 MNHEY, CDR2 SVGAGI. CDR3 bases: TGTGCCAGCAGTTTCAGGGGGCTCAATCAGCCCCAGCATTTT. Translation gives CASSFRGLNQPQHF.

The chain couples TRBV2 to TRBJ1-6, with 7 bases fitting TRBD1. There are 15 residues in the CDR3. The germline CDR1 and CDR2 sequences are SNHLY and FYNNEI. Losses at the gene ends were 10 bases for V and 5 bases for J; bases not matched to a gene: 11. CDR3 nucleotides: TGTGCCACCCGCAGACAGGGCACCGATAATTCACCCCTCCACTTT. This codes for CATRRQGTDNSPLHF. Using reference TRBV2 and TRBJ1-6 for the parts outside the CDR3, the full variable domain is EPEVTQTPSHQVTQMGQEVILRCVPISNHLYFYWYRQILGQKVEFLVSFYNNEISEKSEIFDDQFSVERPDGSNFTLKIRSTKLEDSAMYFCATRRQGTDNSPLHFGNGTRLTVT.

The chain combines TRBV6-6 with TRBJ2-7, with TRBD1 matching 9 bases. The germline CDR1 and CDR2 sequences are MNHNY and SVGAGI (reference sequence). The J segment lost 2 bases and the V segment lost 6 bases, leaving 5 bases of the junction unmatched. The CDR3 length is 14 residues. The CDR3 protein is CASSRDRAAYEQYF. The CDR3 DNA reads as TGTGCCAGCAGCCGGGACAGGGCCGCCTACGAGCAGTACTTC.